Listed below are T cell receptor beta chains from one sample, sequenced in a study of blood T cell repertoires in COVID-19. Libraries were prepared by immunoSEQ multiplex PCR; TCRdb keeps only in-frame clonotypes and omits some of them. The sample lists 100,000 to 120,000 clones, around 85% occurring once. The specimen was peripheral blood. These receptor sequences come from a woman aged 60-70 years with COVID-19, enrolled during active disease. CDR3s include the opening cysteine and the closing phenylalanine or tryptophan. Each record gives: D gene, V gene, clone size, J gene, CDR3 DNA, CDR3 protein. D genes are given only for firm matches. The size of a clone is reported for some rows only, either as once, few or many, or as a class for expanded clones.

>TRBD1|TRBV5-1|NA|TRBJ2-5
TGCGCCAGCGGGACAGGGAGGCAGACCCAGTACTTC
CASGTGRQTQYF
>NA|TRBV7-2|NA|TRBJ2-3
TGTGCCAGCAGCCCCAACACAGATACGCAGTATTTT
CASSPNTDTQYF
>NA|TRBV4-1|NA|TRBJ1-2
TGCGCCAGCAGCTTCTTCTTCGCTAACTATGGCTACACCTTC
CASSFFFANYGYTF
>NA|TRBV4-1|NA|TRBJ1-4
TGCGCCAGCAGCCCCACCTGGGGGGGGGCTAATGAAAAACTGTTTTTT
CASSPTWGGANEKLFF
>NA|TRBV4-1|few|TRBJ1-5
TGCGCCAGCAGCCAGGTCTATTCTATCGATAGCAATCAGCCCCAGCATTTT
CASSQVYSIDSNQPQHF
>TRBD1|TRBV19|NA|TRBJ1-2
TGTGCCAGTAGTCCCGACAGGGACTATGGCTACACCTTC
CASSPDRDYGYTF
>TRBD1|TRBV19|NA|TRBJ1-2
TGTGCCACCTCCCCGAAGGGGGACAGGGCCTCTGGCTACACCTTC
CATSPKGDRASGYTF
>NA|TRBV12-5|NA|TRBJ1-2
TGTGCTAGTGCTTTGGATGGGGCGATCAGCTATGGCTACACCTTC
CASALDGAISYGYTF
>NA|TRBV19|NA|TRBJ1-4
TGTGCCAGTACTTCCCAACCCACAGAAAATGAAAAACTGTTTTTT
CASTSQPTENEKLFF
>NA|TRBV29-1|once|TRBJ1-1
TGCAGCGTTGACCCTTACAGGGCGGCGAACACTGAAGCTTTCTTT
CSVDPYRAANTEAFF
>TRBD1|TRBV9|NA|TRBJ1-2
TGTGCCAGCAGCGTAGGTCCGGACAGGGGTTATGGCTACACCTTC
CASSVGPDRGYGYTF
>TRBD2|TRBV6-5|NA|TRBJ2-3
TGTGCCAGCAGTTACCGGGGACTAGCGGGGACAGATACGCAGTATTTT
CASSYRGLAGTDTQYF
>NA|TRBV15|NA|TRBJ2-2
TGTGCCACCAGCAGAGAGGCAGGAACGAACACCGGGGAGCTGTTTTTT
CATSREAGTNTGELFF
>NA|TRBV27|NA|TRBJ1-1
TGTGCCAGCGGAGTTTATGGCGGGAACACTGAAGCTTTCTTT
CASGVYGGNTEAFF
>NA|TRBV27|NA|TRBJ1-1
TGTGCCAGCAGTTTTGCCAGGGTGAAGACTGAAGCTTTCTTT
CASSFARVKTEAFF
>NA|TRBV6-5|NA|TRBJ2-3
TGTGCCAGCACCAACCCCGCGGATACGCAGTATTTT
CASTNPADTQYF
>TRBD1|TRBV29-1|NA|TRBJ2-7
TGCAGCGTTGAAAAGGACAGGGGGCTAGGCTACGAGCAGTACTTC
CSVEKDRGLGYEQYF
>NA|TRBV30|NA|TRBJ1-2
TGTGCCAGCAACGGCAGGATTTTTGGCTACACCTTC
CASNGRIFGYTF
>NA|TRBV29-1|NA|TRBJ2-3
TGCAGCGTTTCCGAGCGAGGTAGCACAGATACGCAGTATTTT
CSVSERGSTDTQYF
>TRBD1|TRBV7-9|NA|TRBJ2-7
TGTGCCAGCAGCTTAGATCTTAGGGCAGGGGGCTGGCAGTACTTC
CASSLDLRAGGWQYF
>NA|TRBV4-2|NA|TRBJ2-3
TGTGCCAGCAGCCAAGAGGTCGCTAGCGGCACAGATACGCAGTATTTT
CASSQEVASGTDTQYF
>NA|TRBV5-1|NA|TRBJ1-4
TGCGCCAGTTCTATAATGGGACAAACGGGGGAAAAACTGTTTTTT
CASSIMGQTGEKLFF
>NA|TRBV9|NA|TRBJ1-1
TGTGCCAGCAGCGTAGAAGGACTGCTGAACACTGAAGCTTTCTTT
CASSVEGLLNTEAFF
>TRBD1|TRBV5-6|NA|TRBJ1-2
TGTGCCAGCAGCCAGGAGGGTTGGGACAGGGGGCTCGAGTATGGCTACACCTTC
CASSQEGWDRGLEYGYTF
>NA|TRBV6-1|NA|TRBJ1-4
TGTGCCAGCAGTGACCCGGGGAGGCCTAATGAAAAACTGTTTTTT
CASSDPGRPNEKLFF
>NA|TRBV6-5|NA|TRBJ1-4
TGTGCCATAAGCTTGGGCGTGGATGAAAAACTGTTTTTT
CAISLGVDEKLFF
>TRBD1|TRBV2|NA|TRBJ2-1
TGTGCCAGCAGTACCGGGACAGGCTACAATGAGCAGTTCTTC
CASSTGTGYNEQFF
>NA|TRBV6-5|NA|TRBJ2-5
TGTGCCAGCAGCCCCGACAAGGGGAAAGAGACCCAGTACTTC
CASSPDKGKETQYF
>NA|TRBV14|NA|TRBJ2-7
TGTGCCAGCAGCCAAGACATCTACGAGCAGTACTTC
CASSQDIYEQYF
>NA|TRBV7-3|once|TRBJ2-7
TGTGCCAGCAGCTTTACAGGTTCATCCTACGAGCAGTACTTC
CASSFTGSSYEQYF
>NA|TRBV5-1|once|TRBJ1-1
TGCGCCAGCAGCTTCGGGGAGGGAACTGAAGCTTTCTTT
CASSFGEGTEAFF
>TRBD1|TRBV18|few|TRBJ2-7
TGTGCCAGCTCACAAAGAAACAGGGGTTTCGACGAGCAGTACTTC
CASSQRNRGFDEQYF
>TRBD1|TRBV29-1|NA|TRBJ1-1
TGCAGCGCTGCGACAGGGTGGGACACTGAAGCTTTCTTT
CSAATGWDTEAFF
>TRBD1|TRBV5-6|NA|TRBJ1-2
TGTGCCAGCAGCGGAAGGGGACAGGGGTACTATGGCTACACCTTC
CASSGRGQGYYGYTF
>NA|TRBV12-3/TRBV12-4|once|TRBJ2-3
TGTGCCAGCAGTCGTAGCACAGATACGCAGTATTTT
CASSRSTDTQYF
>TRBD2|TRBV6-6|NA|TRBJ2-1
TGTGCCACAGCTGAGGCGGGGGGGCTGGGGAATGAGCAGTTCTTC
CATAEAGGLGNEQFF
>TRBD2|TRBV6-5|NA|TRBJ2-7
TGTGCCAGCAGTTACGCTAGGACTAGCGGGGGGGCCGAGCAGTACTTC
CASSYARTSGGAEQYF
>NA|TRBV7-2|NA|TRBJ2-1
TGTGCCAGCAACCCGCTGAGCTCCTACAATGAGCAGTTCTTC
CASNPLSSYNEQFF
>NA|TRBV15|NA|TRBJ2-5
TGTGCCACCAGCAGAGATCCAGGGAAAGAGACCCAGTACTTC
CATSRDPGKETQYF
>TRBD2|TRBV6-5|NA|TRBJ2-1
TGTGCCAGCACCCCCCGGCGGGGGTCCATCAATGAGCAGTTCTTC
CASTPRRGSINEQFF
>NA|TRBV30|NA|TRBJ1-3
TGTGCCTGGAGGGGAGAGGGAAACACCATATATTTT
CAWRGEGNTIYF
>NA|TRBV28|NA|TRBJ1-2
TGTGCCAGCAGTCCCGCGGGAGGGTTGAACTATGGCTACACCTTC
CASSPAGGLNYGYTF
>NA|TRBV5-1|NA|TRBJ1-6
TGCGCCAGCAGCTTGGGGAGGGCCAATTCACCCCTCCACTTT
CASSLGRANSPLHF
>NA|TRBV12-5|NA|TRBJ1-1
TGTGCTAGTGGTCGTACTGACGGCGGTGAAGCTTTCTTT
CASGRTDGGEAFF
>TRBD1|TRBV5-6|NA|TRBJ1-1
TGTGCCAGCAGCTCCGGACAGGGGGGTACTGAAGCTTTCTTT
CASSSGQGGTEAFF